The rows below give T cell receptor beta chains drawn from one sample of a study of T cells in localized non-small cell lung cancer. Sequencing was performed with immunoSEQ multiplex PCR; in TCRdb, only in-frame clones are kept and a portion is missing. The sample contains around 92,000 clones, more than 75% of which appear only once. Sample: PBMCs, taken before any cancer treatment. The source is a woman between 35 and 70 years old with stage II squamous cell lung carcinoma. Each CDR3 is given with its conserved first and last residue. The order of the fields is D gene, clone size, V gene, J gene, CDR3 DNA, CDR3 protein. The D gene is left open where the match is weak. Clone size is shown for a subset of rows, as once, few, many or a class of expanded clone.

d_call: .; clone_size: .; v_call: TRBV19; j_call: TRBJ2-1; cdr3_nt: TGTGCCAGCGCCACAGGGGAGACTAGGAATGAGCAGTTCTTC; cdr3_aa: CASATGETRNEQFF
d_call: .; clone_size: .; v_call: TRBV15; j_call: TRBJ1-5; cdr3_nt: TGTGCCACCAGCAGCTATTTGGGACCGGGGGGTCAGCCCCAGCATTTT; cdr3_aa: CATSSYLGPGGQPQHF
d_call: .; clone_size: .; v_call: TRBV5-1; j_call: TRBJ2-3; cdr3_nt: TGCGCCAGCAGCTTATCCAGGGGGGCAGATACGCAGTATTTT; cdr3_aa: CASSLSRGADTQYF
d_call: .; clone_size: .; v_call: TRBV5-8; j_call: TRBJ2-2; cdr3_nt: TGTGCCAGCAGCATAGAGGGGCCCGGGGAGCTGTTTTTT; cdr3_aa: CASSIEGPGELFF
d_call: .; clone_size: .; v_call: TRBV7-9; j_call: TRBJ1-1; cdr3_nt: TGTGCCAGCAGCGATACGGCGGATAAAGCTTTCTTT; cdr3_aa: CASSDTADKAFF
d_call: .; clone_size: .; v_call: TRBV7-8; j_call: TRBJ2-6; cdr3_nt: TGTGCCAGCAGCTTCCTCCGGCCAGACTCTGGGGCCAACGTCCTGACTTTC; cdr3_aa: CASSFLRPDSGANVLTF
d_call: TRBD2; clone_size: .; v_call: TRBV30; j_call: TRBJ2-7; cdr3_nt: TGTGCCTGGAGTGTGCGGACTAGGCCGTACTTC; cdr3_aa: CAWSVRTRPYF
d_call: TRBD1; clone_size: .; v_call: TRBV27; j_call: TRBJ2-1; cdr3_nt: TGTGCCAGCAGTACCTCCGGGACAGGGGGCGGTTATGGCAAGTTCTTC; cdr3_aa: CASSTSGTGGGYGKFF
d_call: TRBD1; clone_size: .; v_call: TRBV29-1; j_call: TRBJ1-1; cdr3_nt: TGCAGCGTTGGGGGACAGGGGTTCCCTGAAGCTTTCTTT; cdr3_aa: CSVGGQGFPEAFF
d_call: .; clone_size: .; v_call: TRBV5-1; j_call: TRBJ2-6; cdr3_nt: TGCGCCAGCAGCCTTGGATCCACCTCTGGGGCCAACGTCCTGACTTTC; cdr3_aa: CASSLGSTSGANVLTF
d_call: TRBD2; clone_size: .; v_call: TRBV5-1; j_call: TRBJ2-7; cdr3_nt: TGCGCCAGCAGCCCCCGACTAGCGGGACACCCCTACGAGCAGTACTTC; cdr3_aa: CASSPRLAGHPYEQYF
d_call: .; clone_size: .; v_call: TRBV5-1; j_call: TRBJ2-7; cdr3_nt: TGCGCCAGCAGCTTGGATGCAGGGGCCTACGAGCAGTACTTC; cdr3_aa: CASSLDAGAYEQYF
d_call: .; clone_size: .; v_call: TRBV7-8; j_call: TRBJ1-1; cdr3_nt: TGTGCCAGCAGCTTAGTCAGGGGAGGGGGTGAAGCTTTCTTT; cdr3_aa: CASSLVRGGGEAFF
d_call: TRBD2; clone_size: .; v_call: TRBV15; j_call: TRBJ2-2; cdr3_nt: TGTGCCACCAGCGCGGGAGCGGTTATCGGGGAGCTGTTTTTT; cdr3_aa: CATSAGAVIGELFF
d_call: TRBD1; clone_size: .; v_call: TRBV7-9; j_call: TRBJ1-2; cdr3_nt: TGTGCCAGCAGACCGACCCAGGGGGCCTATGGCTACACCTTC; cdr3_aa: CASRPTQGAYGYTF
d_call: .; clone_size: .; v_call: TRBV6-1; j_call: TRBJ1-1; cdr3_nt: TGTGCCAGCAGTGAAGCGGGTTCTGAAGCTTTCTTT; cdr3_aa: CASSEAGSEAFF
d_call: TRBD1; clone_size: .; v_call: TRBV5-1; j_call: TRBJ1-1; cdr3_nt: TGCGCCAGCAGCTTGACAGGGGTCCCAACGGGCACTGAAGCTTTCTTT; cdr3_aa: CASSLTGVPTGTEAFF
d_call: .; clone_size: .; v_call: TRBV6-6; j_call: TRBJ1-1; cdr3_nt: TGTGCCAGCAGTTACTCGTATAGGGATGGAGCTTTCTTT; cdr3_aa: CASSYSYRDGAFF
d_call: .; clone_size: .; v_call: TRBV5-3; j_call: TRBJ1-1; cdr3_nt: TGTGCCAGAAGCGGTACCGGGACTGCGAATAAAGCTTTCTTT; cdr3_aa: CARSGTGTANKAFF
d_call: .; clone_size: .; v_call: TRBV10-1; j_call: TRBJ1-1; cdr3_nt: TGCGCCAGCAGTGAGGTGAGGGGCACTGAAGCTTTCTTT; cdr3_aa: CASSEVRGTEAFF
d_call: .; clone_size: .; v_call: TRBV4-1; j_call: TRBJ1-1; cdr3_nt: TGCGCCAGCAGCCACGGGGGAACTGAAGCTTTCTTT; cdr3_aa: CASSHGGTEAFF
d_call: .; clone_size: .; v_call: TRBV20-1; j_call: TRBJ1-2; cdr3_nt: TGCAGTGCTAAAGAGGGCAATGGCTACACCTTC; cdr3_aa: CSAKEGNGYTF
d_call: TRBD1; clone_size: .; v_call: TRBV28; j_call: TRBJ1-5; cdr3_nt: TGTGCCAGCAGTCCATGGAGGGGAGGGGGCGGCAATCAGCCCCAGCATTTT; cdr3_aa: CASSPWRGGGGNQPQHF
d_call: .; clone_size: few; v_call: TRBV5-1; j_call: TRBJ1-4; cdr3_nt: TGCGCCAGCAGCCGAACAGGGACCCAGAATGAAAAACTGTTTTTT; cdr3_aa: CASSRTGTQNEKLFF
d_call: .; clone_size: .; v_call: TRBV30; j_call: TRBJ1-1; cdr3_nt: TGTGCCTGGAGTTCACCGAACACTGAAGCTTTCTTT; cdr3_aa: CAWSSPNTEAFF
d_call: .; clone_size: .; v_call: TRBV29-1; j_call: TRBJ2-7; cdr3_nt: TGCAGCGTTAGCGGGTCCTCCTACGAGCAGTACTTC; cdr3_aa: CSVSGSSYEQYF
d_call: .; clone_size: .; v_call: TRBV5-4; j_call: TRBJ2-7; cdr3_nt: TGTGCCAGCAGCCCCGGGGCAGGGACCCACGAGCAGTACTTC; cdr3_aa: CASSPGAGTHEQYF
d_call: .; clone_size: .; v_call: TRBV6-1; j_call: TRBJ2-1; cdr3_nt: TGTGCCAGCAGTGAATCCGGCAGCAAAATGCAGTTCTTC; cdr3_aa: CASSESGSKMQFF
d_call: TRBD1; clone_size: .; v_call: TRBV13; j_call: TRBJ1-1; cdr3_nt: TGTGCCAGCAGCTCCCGGACAGGGGGCCCGGGGGCTTTCTTT; cdr3_aa: CASSSRTGGPGAFF
d_call: .; clone_size: .; v_call: TRBV19; j_call: TRBJ1-5; cdr3_nt: TGTGCCAGTTCATTAGTAGCGGGGACACGGGATCAGCCCCAGCATTTT; cdr3_aa: CASSLVAGTRDQPQHF
d_call: TRBD2; clone_size: many; v_call: TRBV4-1; j_call: TRBJ2-1; cdr3_nt: TGCGCCAGCAGCCAGGTTGACATGGGACTAGCGGGCTACAATGAGCAGTTCTTC; cdr3_aa: CASSQVDMGLAGYNEQFF
d_call: .; clone_size: .; v_call: TRBV2; j_call: TRBJ2-7; cdr3_nt: TGTGCCAGCAGTCGGCGCCGGGGCGACTTGGAGCAGTACTTC; cdr3_aa: CASSRRRGDLEQYF
d_call: TRBD1; clone_size: .; v_call: TRBV2; j_call: TRBJ2-1; cdr3_nt: TGTGCCAGCACCTACCCCGGACAGGGGTTTGGCGGTGAGCAGTTCTTC; cdr3_aa: CASTYPGQGFGGEQFF
d_call: .; clone_size: .; v_call: TRBV5-1; j_call: TRBJ1-2; cdr3_nt: TGCGCCAGCAGCTTGGGTCAGAGACCCTATGGCTACACCTTC; cdr3_aa: CASSLGQRPYGYTF
d_call: .; clone_size: once; v_call: TRBV7-9; j_call: TRBJ1-1; cdr3_nt: TGTGCCAGCAGCTACCCCCCGCCTGTTGCTGGAGCTTTCTTT; cdr3_aa: CASSYPPPVAGAFF
d_call: .; clone_size: .; v_call: TRBV11-3; j_call: TRBJ2-7; cdr3_nt: TGTGCCAGCAGCCCAGGGGGGGGTGGAGGAGGCCTCTACGAGCAGTACTTC; cdr3_aa: CASSPGGGGGGLYEQYF
d_call: .; clone_size: .; v_call: TRBV5-1; j_call: TRBJ1-2; cdr3_nt: TGCGCCAGCAGCCCGGCGGGGGGAAACTATGGCTACACCTTC; cdr3_aa: CASSPAGGNYGYTF
d_call: TRBD1; clone_size: .; v_call: TRBV6-1; j_call: TRBJ2-7; cdr3_nt: TGTGCCAGCAGTACGGGACAGAGCTACGAGCAGTACTTC; cdr3_aa: CASSTGQSYEQYF
d_call: TRBD1; clone_size: .; v_call: TRBV28; j_call: TRBJ1-2; cdr3_nt: TGTGCCAGCAGTCCACCCAGGGGGGTGAGCTATGGCTACACCTTC; cdr3_aa: CASSPPRGVSYGYTF
d_call: .; clone_size: .; v_call: TRBV6-5; j_call: TRBJ1-2; cdr3_nt: TGTGCCAGCAGTCGGACCGCCGGTTATGGCTACACCTTC; cdr3_aa: CASSRTAGYGYTF
d_call: TRBD1; clone_size: .; v_call: TRBV4-1; j_call: TRBJ2-2; cdr3_nt: TGCGCCAGCAGCTACGACAGGGGGAGGAACACCGGGGAGCTGTTTTTT; cdr3_aa: CASSYDRGRNTGELFF
d_call: .; clone_size: .; v_call: TRBV27; j_call: TRBJ1-5; cdr3_nt: TGTGCCAGCAGTTTCTATAGCAATCAGCCCCAGCATTTT; cdr3_aa: CASSFYSNQPQHF
d_call: TRBD1; clone_size: .; v_call: TRBV13; j_call: TRBJ1-2; cdr3_nt: TGTGCCAGCAGCGATCTAGGACAGGGAGGCTATGGCTACACCTTC; cdr3_aa: CASSDLGQGGYGYTF
d_call: .; clone_size: .; v_call: TRBV29-1; j_call: TRBJ1-4; cdr3_nt: TGCAGCGTTGCCCCCGGGACAACTAATGAAAAACTGTTTTTT; cdr3_aa: CSVAPGTTNEKLFF
d_call: .; clone_size: few; v_call: TRBV30; j_call: TRBJ1-2; cdr3_nt: TGTGCCTGGAGTGGCCCCCCCACCCAGTCAGGGTATGGCTACACCTTC; cdr3_aa: CAWSGPPTQSGYGYTF
d_call: .; clone_size: .; v_call: TRBV5-6; j_call: TRBJ2-5; cdr3_nt: TGTGCCAGCCGGCGGTGGATATCCTCCAAGACCCAGTACTTC; cdr3_aa: CASRRWISSKTQYF
d_call: TRBD1; clone_size: .; v_call: TRBV27; j_call: TRBJ1-2; cdr3_nt: TGTGCCAGCAGTGAGGGGGCGGGGTACTATGGCTACACCTTC; cdr3_aa: CASSEGAGYYGYTF
d_call: TRBD2; clone_size: .; v_call: TRBV12-5; j_call: TRBJ2-7; cdr3_nt: TGTGCTAGTGGTCCTTGGACTAGCGGGAGTATATCCTACGAGCAGTACTTC; cdr3_aa: CASGPWTSGSISYEQYF
d_call: .; clone_size: .; v_call: TRBV7-2; j_call: TRBJ2-7; cdr3_nt: TGTGCCAGCAGCTTAGAGTTTACCCCCTACGAGCAGTACTTC; cdr3_aa: CASSLEFTPYEQYF
d_call: .; clone_size: .; v_call: TRBV19; j_call: TRBJ1-5; cdr3_nt: TGTGCCAGTAGTATAGCTCTCCAGGGCAATCAGCCCCAGCATTTT; cdr3_aa: CASSIALQGNQPQHF
d_call: .; clone_size: .; v_call: TRBV27; j_call: TRBJ2-1; cdr3_nt: TGTGCCAGCACCCAATTCCCGGGGAGCACGTCCTACAATGAGCAGTTCTTC; cdr3_aa: CASTQFPGSTSYNEQFF
d_call: .; clone_size: .; v_call: TRBV19; j_call: TRBJ1-1; cdr3_nt: TGTGCCAGTATGCCCACCTGGCGGTATGGGACGGAAACTTTCTTT; cdr3_aa: CASMPTWRYGTETFF
d_call: .; clone_size: .; v_call: TRBV5-6; j_call: TRBJ1-1; cdr3_nt: TGTGCCAGCAGCGCCTTCAACACCAGGGGCACTGAAGCTTTCTTT; cdr3_aa: CASSAFNTRGTEAFF
d_call: .; clone_size: .; v_call: TRBV11-2; j_call: TRBJ2-5; cdr3_nt: TGTGCCAGCCGATCCCCCCCAAGAGAGACCCAGTACTTC; cdr3_aa: CASRSPPRETQYF
d_call: .; clone_size: .; v_call: TRBV5-6; j_call: TRBJ1-5; cdr3_nt: TGTGCCAGCAGCTTGGGGCGGTCAGGGCCCCAGCATTTT; cdr3_aa: CASSLGRSGPQHF
d_call: .; clone_size: .; v_call: TRBV18; j_call: TRBJ2-1; cdr3_nt: TGTGCCAGCTCACCACTAGGGGATGAGCAGTTCTTC; cdr3_aa: CASSPLGDEQFF
d_call: TRBD2; clone_size: .; v_call: TRBV5-6; j_call: TRBJ2-3; cdr3_nt: TGTGCCAGCAGCCACGTAGCGGGGGGACGCGCAGATACGCAGTATTTT; cdr3_aa: CASSHVAGGRADTQYF